This TCR beta chain was retrieved from a study of shared clonotypes between healthy human individuals. Study information: Two female and a few male donors aged 18 to 49 were enrolled. Plates per donor: three CD4 naive, three CD4 memory, two CD8 naive, one CD8 memory.

The study drew its donors from healthy HIV-negative adults without recent acute infections or vaccinations. The donor cohort consisted entirely of Caucasian adults residing in Nashville, Tennessee. Produced via immunoSEQ multiplex PCR; TCRdb's table is partial and in-frame only. The table shows under 1,100,000 clones, with about 75% occurring only once. V trimming: 6 bases; J trimming: 1 base; junction bases outside the gene matches: 11. The CDR3 is made up of 16 amino acids. Germline-derived CDR1 and CDR2 are SGHVS and FQNEAQ. Sequenced sample: memory CD4+ T cells sorted from blood. Documented subset: CD45RA-negative fraction. This chain joins TRBV7-8 and TRBJ2-5, with 7 bases identical to TRBD1. The receptor comes from a man between 18 and 35 years old in good health. The CDR3 reads CASSLQGLVVQETQYF. Written as DNA, the CDR3 is TGTGCCAGCAGTCTACAGGGGCTTGTGGTCCAAGAGACCCAGTACTTC.